Listed below are T cell receptor beta chains from one sample, sequenced in a study of blood T cells in healthy people across ages. In TCRdb, the 5' RACE reads were re-called with MiXCR into one record per CDR3 protein. This sample has about 1.4 million distinct CDR3 sequences, with approximately 59% found just once. The sequenced material came from blood. The receptors shown here come from a man between 18 and 35 years old in good health. CDR3s include the opening cysteine and the closing phenylalanine or tryptophan. The D gene is left open where the match is weak. Size is stated for part of the rows, as once, few or many counts, or as a class when the clone is expanded.

D | size | J | V | CDR3 | DNA
TRBD1 | . | TRBJ2-5 | TRBV12-3/TRBV12-4 | CASSPINRGREAQYF | TGTGCCAGCAGTCCTATCAACAGGGGGAGAGAGGCCCAGTACTTC
. | . | TRBJ2-7 | TRBV7-9 | CASSLEGAHYEQYF | TGTGCCAGCAGCTTGGAGGGGGCTCACTACGAGCAGTACTTC
. | . | TRBJ1-1 | TRBV18 | CASSLLALTLGQHTEAFF | TGTGCCAGCTCACTGTTGGCCCTCACCCTCGGTCAACACACTGAAGCTTTCTTT
TRBD2 | . | TRBJ2-5 | TRBV5-1 | CASSHRTSGGGETQYF | TGCGCCAGCAGCCACCGGACTAGCGGGGGAGGCGAGACCCAGTACTTC
TRBD1 | . | TRBJ1-1 | TRBV20-1 | CSATQGRAEAFF | TGCAGTGCTACACAGGGGAGGGCTGAAGCTTTCTTT
. | . | TRBJ2-5 | TRBV14 | CASSQAGYQETQYF | TGTGCCAGCAGCCAAGCAGGGTACCAAGAGACCCAGTACTTC
TRBD2 | . | TRBJ2-3 | TRBV10-3 | CAIGTSSDTQYF | TGTGCCATCGGGACTAGTTCAGATACGCAGTATTTT
. | few | TRBJ1-5 | TRBV4-3 | CASSRFDQPQHF | TGCGCCAGCAGCCGTTTCGATCAGCCCCAGCATTTT
TRBD2 | . | TRBJ2-3 | TRBV12-3/TRBV12-4 | CASSFVLAGNTDTQYF | TGTGCCAGCAGTTTCGTTCTAGCGGGGAACACAGATACGCAGTATTTT
. | few | TRBJ2-2 | TRBV6-5 | CASSSGTLELFF | TGTGCCAGCAGTTCCGGGACTCTGGAGCTGTTTTTT
TRBD1 | . | TRBJ2-7 | TRBV10-3 | CAISEGQGSYEQYF | TGTGCCATCAGTGAGGGACAGGGTTCCTACGAGCAGTACTTC
. | once | TRBJ1-2 | TRBV25-1 | CASHGGGLYGYTF | TGTGCCAGCCACGGCGGGGGGCTCTATGGCTACACCTTC
TRBD2 | few | TRBJ2-1 | TRBV27 | CASSLLRGGSYNEQFF | TGTGCCAGCAGTTTATTGCGCGGGGGCTCCTACAATGAGCAGTTCTTC
. | few | TRBJ1-2 | TRBV15 | CATSRDHSFYDTF | TGTGCCACCAGCAGAGATCACAGCTTTTATGACACCTTC
. | few | TRBJ1-1 | TRBV6-1 | CASRTTAGAGTMNTEAFF | TGTGCCAGCAGAACAACCGCAGGGGCCGGAACGATGAACACTGAAGCTTTCTTT
. | . | TRBJ1-2 | TRBV29-1 | CSVLYGQQSYGYTF | TGCAGCGTTCTTTACGGACAGCAGAGCTATGGCTACACCTTC
. | . | TRBJ2-5 | TRBV5-4 | CASSLESGGTQYF | TGTGCCAGCAGCTTGGAATCCGGAGGGACCCAGTACTTC
. | many | TRBJ2-3 | TRBV12-3/TRBV12-4 | CASSFSDTQYF | TGTGCCAGCAGCTTTTCCGATACGCAGTATTTT
. | . | TRBJ2-7 | TRBV3-1 | CASSHSSGTQYEQYF | TGTGCCAGCAGCCACTCCTCTGGGACTCAGTACGAGCAGTACTTC
. | . | TRBJ2-2 | TRBV29-1 | CSVEDGGTKAGELFF | TGCAGCGTTGAAGACGGAGGGACGAAGGCCGGGGAGCTGTTTTTT